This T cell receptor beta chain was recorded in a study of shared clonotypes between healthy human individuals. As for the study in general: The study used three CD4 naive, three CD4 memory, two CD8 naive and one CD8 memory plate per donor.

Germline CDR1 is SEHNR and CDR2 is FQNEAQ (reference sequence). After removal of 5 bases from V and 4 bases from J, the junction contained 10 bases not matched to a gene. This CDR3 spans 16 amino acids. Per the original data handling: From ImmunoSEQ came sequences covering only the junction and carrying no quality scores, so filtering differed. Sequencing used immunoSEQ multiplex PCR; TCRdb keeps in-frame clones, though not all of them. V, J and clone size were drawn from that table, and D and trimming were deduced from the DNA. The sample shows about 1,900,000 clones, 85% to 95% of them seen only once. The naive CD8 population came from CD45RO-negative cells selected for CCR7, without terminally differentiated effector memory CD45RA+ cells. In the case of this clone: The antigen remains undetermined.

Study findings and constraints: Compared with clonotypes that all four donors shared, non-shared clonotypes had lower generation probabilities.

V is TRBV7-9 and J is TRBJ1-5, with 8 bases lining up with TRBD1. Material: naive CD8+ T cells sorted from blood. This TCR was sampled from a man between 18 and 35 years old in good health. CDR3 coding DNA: TGTGCCAGCAGCGATTCAACAGGGGGGGTGAATCAGCCCCAGCATTTT. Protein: CASSDSTGGVNQPQHF.